The clone carrying this T cell receptor beta chain came up once. Adults between about 18 and 89 years of age took part from fewer than 30 US areas. The sample comes from a study of blood T cell repertoires in COVID-19. Study-wide background: Spain, Italy and the United States supplied samples that represented acute and convalescent COVID-19. PBMCs, B-cell-depleted T cells, or T cells provided the cDNA or gDNA that made up the material.

The V gene's germline CDR1 is LNHDA and CDR2 SQIVND (reference sequence). The CDR3 is 14 residues long. The V end lost 3 bases, the J end lost 1 base, and 9 bases lay between the germline ends. Original processing notes: Estimated nucleated cell counts came from reference gene primer amplification. Assay used: immunoSEQ multiplex PCR; TCRdb lists only in-frame clones, some missing. V and J calls and clone size are copied from that table; D and trimming were computed from the DNA. There are 200,000 to 250,000 clones in the sample; approximately 88% occur only once, and 2% to 3% lies in the top ten. Sequencing was performed on PBMCs or T cells enriched from blood (not recorded which). The origin of this receptor is a woman aged 25 to 45 with acute COVID-19. V and J are TRBV19 and TRBJ2-5; D perhaps matches TRBD2 (6 bases). The CDR3 loop reads CASSMGAGQETQYF. CDR3 nucleotides: TGTGCCAGTAGTATGGGAGCGGGCCAAGAGACCCAGTACTTC.